The 6 T cell receptor beta chains below come from one sample, sequenced in a study of cytomegalovirus exposure and HLA in healthy donors (dated by TCRdb to 2015 to 2018). To prepare the library, the immunoSEQ multiplex PCR assay was applied. For the multiplex PCR, a mixture combining 60 forward primers for TCR Vbeta segments and 13 reverse primers for TCR Jbeta segments was used. Held by TCRdb, this immuneACCESS table contains in-frame sequences only and omits some clones. Under half of the omission traces to an unresolved V gene where checked; the cause of the rest is unknown. The sample table lists around 150,000 clones, approximately 80% of them with a count of one. Around 4.9% of the sample is in the top ten clones. Sequenced input: PBMCs. Receptors were obtained from a male donor in good health and CMV-seronegative.

V is TRBV2 and J is TRBJ2-1, with 8 bases fitting TRBD1. Germline V lookup: CDR1 SNHLY, CDR2 FYNNEI. The CDR3 loop spans 14 amino acids. The ends lost 7 bases at V and 4 bases at J; junction bases unmatched: 6. The DNA for the CDR3 is TGTGCCAGCACGCAGGGACAGGCTTACAATGAGCAGTTCTTC. Translating gives CASTQGQAYNEQFF.

The rearrangement joins TRBV6-5 to TRBJ1-1; D is ambiguous. The germline V gene encodes CDR1 MNHEY and CDR2 SVGAGI. This CDR3 is 14 amino acids long. The germline V and J ends were trimmed by 6 bases and 4 bases, with 15 bases remaining between them. The CDR3 region has the DNA TGTGCCAGCAGCACCGGACTCCTGAGCACTGAAGCTTTCTTT. This encodes CASSTGLLSTEAFF.

This clone came up a few times. This rearrangement joins TRBV19 to TRBJ2-1, with D perhaps TRBD2 (5 bases). V was trimmed by 9 bases and J by 4 bases, leaving 16 bases between them. This CDR3 spans 14 amino acids. Germline CDR1 is LNHDA and CDR2 is SQIVND (reference sequence). The CDR3 sequence: CARTKAVSYNEQFF. Here the CDR3 DNA reads TGTGCCAGAACCAAAGCGGTTTCGTACAATGAGCAGTTCTTC. The variable domain in full, with the rest retrieved from reference TRBV19 and TRBJ2-1, is DGGITQSPKYLFRKEGQNVTLSCEQNLNHDAMYWYRQDPGQGLRLIYYSQIVNDFQKGDIAEGYSVSREKKESFPLTVTSAQKNPTAFYLCARTKAVSYNEQFFGPGTRLTVL.

The chain combines TRBV7-2 with TRBJ2-7, with D unclear. CDR3 length equals 15 residues. V lost 1 base to trimming and J lost 3 bases, with 13 bases between them. In germline, CDR1 is SGHTA, CDR2 FQGNSA. CDR3 nucleotides: TGTGCCAGCAGCTTAGTTCCGCCGAAACACTACGAGCAGTACTTC. As protein: CASSLVPPKHYEQYF.

This clone was found a few times. This chain connects TRBV7-9 to TRBJ1-1, with D unclear. V lost 5 bases and J 0 bases, leaving 4 bases between the germline ends. The CDR3 runs to 12 residues. The germline gives CDR1 SEHNR, CDR2 FQNEAQ (reference sequence). The CDR3 loop is CASSIMNTEAFF. The CDR3 nucleotides are TGTGCCAGCAGCATTATGAACACTGAAGCTTTCTTT.

Here the CDR3 DNA reads TGTGCCAGCAGCCAGATCTCGGGACAGGGGTCCTACGAGCAGTACTTC. This sequence encodes CASSQISGQGSYEQYF. This chain connects TRBV4-2 to TRBJ2-7; 10 nucleotides align to TRBD1. The V segment lost 3 bases and the J segment 1 base; nucleotides outside the gene matches: 6. The CDR3 spans 16 residues. Germline V gives CDR1 LGHNA, CDR2 YNFKEQ.